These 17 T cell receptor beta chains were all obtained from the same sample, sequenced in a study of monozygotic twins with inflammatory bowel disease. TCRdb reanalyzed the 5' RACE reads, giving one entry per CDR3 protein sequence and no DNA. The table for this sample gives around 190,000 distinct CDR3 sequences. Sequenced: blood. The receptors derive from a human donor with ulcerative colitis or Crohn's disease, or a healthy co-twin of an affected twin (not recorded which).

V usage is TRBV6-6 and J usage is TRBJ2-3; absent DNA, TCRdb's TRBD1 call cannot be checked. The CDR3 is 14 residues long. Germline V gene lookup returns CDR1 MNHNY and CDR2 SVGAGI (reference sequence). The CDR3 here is CAILAPGRTDTQYF.

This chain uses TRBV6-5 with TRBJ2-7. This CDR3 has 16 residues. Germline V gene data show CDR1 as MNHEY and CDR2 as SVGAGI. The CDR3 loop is CASSYSRRLGVWEQYF.

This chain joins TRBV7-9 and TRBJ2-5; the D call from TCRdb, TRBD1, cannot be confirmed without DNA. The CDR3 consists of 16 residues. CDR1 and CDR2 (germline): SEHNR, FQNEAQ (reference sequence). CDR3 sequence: CASSHLGQNSYETQYF.

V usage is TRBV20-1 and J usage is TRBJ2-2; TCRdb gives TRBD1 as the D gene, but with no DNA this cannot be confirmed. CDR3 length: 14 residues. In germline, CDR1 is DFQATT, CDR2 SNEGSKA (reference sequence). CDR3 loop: CSAYTPRANGELFF.

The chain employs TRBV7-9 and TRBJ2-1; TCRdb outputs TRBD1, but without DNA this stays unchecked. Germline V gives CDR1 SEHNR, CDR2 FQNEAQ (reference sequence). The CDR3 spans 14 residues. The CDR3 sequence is CASSQGQGRDEQFF.

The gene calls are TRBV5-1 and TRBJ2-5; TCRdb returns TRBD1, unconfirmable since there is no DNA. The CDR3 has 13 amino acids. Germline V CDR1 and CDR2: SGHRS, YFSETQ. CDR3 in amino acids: CASSFAGEETQYF.

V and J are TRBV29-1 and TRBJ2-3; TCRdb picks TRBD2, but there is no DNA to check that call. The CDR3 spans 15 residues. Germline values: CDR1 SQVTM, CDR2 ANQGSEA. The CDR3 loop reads CSAQGATSGPDTQYF.

The CDR3 is CATSGNRGTSNQPQHF. The V gene is TRBV15, the J gene TRBJ1-5; TCRdb gives TRBD1 as the D gene, but with no DNA this cannot be confirmed. The germline V gene encodes CDR1 LNHNV and CDR2 YYDKDF (reference sequence). The CDR3 contains 16 residues.

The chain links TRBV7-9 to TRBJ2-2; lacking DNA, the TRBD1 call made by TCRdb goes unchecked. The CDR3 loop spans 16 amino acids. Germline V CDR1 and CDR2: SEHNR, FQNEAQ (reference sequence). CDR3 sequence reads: CASSPPRGTATGELFF.

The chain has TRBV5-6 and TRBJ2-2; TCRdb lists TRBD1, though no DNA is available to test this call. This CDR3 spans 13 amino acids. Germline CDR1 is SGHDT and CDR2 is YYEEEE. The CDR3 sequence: CASSLVGDRELFF.

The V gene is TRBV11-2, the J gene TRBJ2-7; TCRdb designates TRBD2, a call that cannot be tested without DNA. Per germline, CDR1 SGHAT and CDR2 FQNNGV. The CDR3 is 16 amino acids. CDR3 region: CASSPPGLAGGPVQYF.

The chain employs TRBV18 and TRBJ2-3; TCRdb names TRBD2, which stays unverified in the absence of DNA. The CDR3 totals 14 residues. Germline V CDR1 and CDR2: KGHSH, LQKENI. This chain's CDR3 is CASSPTSGADTQYF.

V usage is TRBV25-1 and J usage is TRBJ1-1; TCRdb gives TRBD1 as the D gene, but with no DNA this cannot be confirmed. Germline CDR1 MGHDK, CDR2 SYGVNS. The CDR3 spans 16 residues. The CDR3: CASSVVNQGGWPEAFF.

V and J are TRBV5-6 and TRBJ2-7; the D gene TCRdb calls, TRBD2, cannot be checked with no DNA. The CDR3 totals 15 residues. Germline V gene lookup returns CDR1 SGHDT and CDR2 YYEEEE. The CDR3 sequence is CASRLEVGTNYEQYF.

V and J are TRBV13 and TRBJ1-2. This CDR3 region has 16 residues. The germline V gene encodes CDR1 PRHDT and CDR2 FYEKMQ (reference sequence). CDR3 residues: CASSLGVRSRGYGYTF.

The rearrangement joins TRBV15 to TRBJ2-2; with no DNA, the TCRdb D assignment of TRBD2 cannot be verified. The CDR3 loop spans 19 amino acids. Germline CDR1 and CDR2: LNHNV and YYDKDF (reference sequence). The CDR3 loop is CATSRDHGASGGAGGELFF.

This CDR3 is CASSSRHSNQPQHF. The genes are TRBV12-3 or TRBV12-4 and TRBJ1-5. The CDR3 loop spans 14 amino acids.